This T cell receptor beta chain was sequenced in a study of T cell repertoires in cytomegalovirus infection. Study-wide background: Recently identified HLA-C-restricted and well-studied HLA-B-restricted CMV epitopes were used.

TCRdb redid the calling of the reads with MiXCR, one entry per CDR3 protein. Of a few hundred thousand distinct CDR3 sequences listed, around 35% were seen once; the top ten hold 15% to 20%. Details on this clonotype: Its antigen is still unknown.

The source of this sequence is a human donor in good health (CMV status not recorded). Some clones in this sample may be carry-over from other donors' samples. Here the sequenced sample was cultured PBMCs, taken from culture after CMV antigen stimulation.

DNA for the CDR3: TGTGCCAGCAGTTTGCGGGGGGCGTGGACTGAAGCTTTCTTT. Translated: CASSLRGAWTEAFF. J is TRBJ1-1 and V is TRBV27, with D perhaps TRBD1 (6 bases). CDR1 and CDR2 (germline): MNHEY, SMNVEV (reference sequence). V was shortened by 3 bases and J by 5 bases, with 13 bases between the two germline ends. CDR3 length: 14 amino acids.